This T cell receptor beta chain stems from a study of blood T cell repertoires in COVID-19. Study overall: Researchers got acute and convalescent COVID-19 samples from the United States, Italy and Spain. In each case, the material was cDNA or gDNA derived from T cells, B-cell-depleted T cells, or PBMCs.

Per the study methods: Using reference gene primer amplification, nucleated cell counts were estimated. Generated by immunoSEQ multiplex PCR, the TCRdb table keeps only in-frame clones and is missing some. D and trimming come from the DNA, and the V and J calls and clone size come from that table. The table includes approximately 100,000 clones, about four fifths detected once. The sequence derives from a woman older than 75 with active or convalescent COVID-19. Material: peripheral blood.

The CDR3 sequence is CASRRASGLGGMNTEAFF. DNA for the CDR3: TGCGCCAGCAGGCGGGCCTCCGGGCTGGGGGGTATGAACACTGAAGCTTTCTTT. V and J are TRBV10-2 and TRBJ1-1; weak D call: TRBD1 (5 bases). V was trimmed by 6 bases and J by 0 bases, leaving 23 bases between them. In germline, CDR1 is WSHSY, CDR2 SAAADI. This CDR3 has 18 residues.